Given below is one T cell receptor beta chain in context. The entry originates in a study of T cell changes during pregnancy in multiple sclerosis. Repertoires were generated with immunoSEQ multiplex PCR, while TCRdb's copy carries only in-frame clones and drops some. The table lists roughly 15,000 clones, approximately 84% of them singletons. Germline V CDR1 and CDR2: LGHNA, YSLEER. The V end was cut by 0 bases, the J end by 8 bases, with 11 bases between. This CDR3 is 15 amino acids long. Sequenced material: CD8+ T cells from peripheral blood mononuclear cells, taken in the second trimester of pregnancy. V usage is TRBV4-3 and J usage is TRBJ1-6; D is perhaps TRBD1 (6 bases). The receptor was isolated from a female donor in good health, enrolled as a control in a pregnancy study. CDR3: CASSQESGGHSPLHF. The CDR3 bases are TGCGCCAGCAGCCAAGAGTCGGGGGGGCATTCACCCCTCCACTTT.